This TCR beta chain was sequenced during a study of CD8 T cells in ankylosing spondylitis. Findings and caveats of the study: Within matched ankylosing spondylitis synovial fluid, disease-linked clones were reportedly significantly enriched. There was a TCR beta motif, made of 7 to 9 highly homologous variants, that appeared characteristic of ankylosing spondylitis blood.

CDR1 is MNHNY, CDR2 SVGAGI, per germline (reference sequence). J lost 9 bases, V lost 2 bases, and 3 bases had no gene match. CDR3 length: 13 amino acids. As the method for making TCR beta libraries, quantitative 5'-RACE with molecular barcodes was used. TCRdb passed the 5' RACE reads through MiXCR, listing each CDR3 protein once. The sample records around 440,000 distinct CDR3 sequences, roughly 17% being singletons. Notes on this clonotype: The antigen is not known.

The specimen was blood, either unsorted or a sorted T cell fraction (not recorded which). The clonotype originates from a male donor with ankylosing spondylitis. This chain links TRBV6-6 with TRBJ2-1; 8 bases map to TRBD2. The CDR3 coding sequence is TGTGCCAGCAGTTACCCGGGGGGGGGTGAGCAGTTCTTC. Translating it yields CASSYPGGGEQFF.